The clone carrying this T cell receptor beta chain came up a few times. The antigen remains unidentified. This sample is part of a study of human T cells and chemical hapten exposure. Study-level background: After 6 days, upper back 0.01% DPC patch tests were scored.

One entry per CDR3 protein results from TCRdb running MiXCR on the RACE reads. The sample consists of 75,000 to 95,000 distinct CDR3 sequences, around 11% of them appearing once. Time point specified: patch test 1, 2 weeks after DPC sensitization. Stated treatment: therapeutic diphenylcyclopropenone sensitization with weekly scalp DPC. General study results and limits: There were significantly more large CDR3 similarity clusters among expanded TCRs than among controls.

This sample comprised whole blood, obtained in connection with sensitization to the hapten diphenylcyclopropenone (DPC). The origin of this receptor is a woman aged 55-75 years with alopecia areata. Some clones in this sample may be carry-over from other donors' samples.

CDR3 amino acids: CASSFGGTVQETQYF. CDR3 nucleotide sequence: TGTGCCAGCAGTTTTGGGGGTACGGTCCAAGAGACCCAGTACTTC. The V and J genes are TRBV12-3 or TRBV12-4 and TRBJ2-5, with D possibly called TRBD1 or TRBD2 (5 bases each). The CDR3 runs 15 residues. The V gene lost 3 bases and the J gene lost 1 base, with 12 bases spanning the gap.